Shown below are 8 T cell receptor beta chains from a single sample sequenced in a study of control samples from healthy donors and cancer patients. Here immunoSEQ multiplex PCR was the method, and the copy in TCRdb shows in-frame clones only, minus some. The sample includes 150,000 or so clones, around nine tenths of them seen just once. The sample taken for sequencing was blood. Source of these receptors: a young man in good health.

The J gene is TRBJ2-2, the V gene TRBV4-1, with TRBD1 matching over 10 bases. Germline trimming cut 3 bases from V and 7 bases from J; bases unmatched to any gene: 11. Per germline, CDR1 MGHRA and CDR2 YSYEKL. The CDR3 has 17 residues. CDR3 bases: TGCGCCAGCAGCCAGATAACCGGGACAGGGGTCCTCGGGGAGCTGTTTTTT. Encoded protein: CASSQITGTGVLGELFF.

This chain connects TRBV7-7 to TRBJ2-5, with D unresolved. Per the germline V gene, CDR1 is SSHAT and CDR2 is FNYEAQ (reference sequence). With 1 base removed from V and 4 bases from J, the gap between germline ends came to 13 bases. The CDR3 spans 15 residues. The CDR3, as DNA: TGTGCCAGCAGCTTAGGTGCTGCCCGGCCAGAGACCCAGTACTTC. This gives the protein CASSLGAARPETQYF.

J is TRBJ2-7 and V is TRBV5-5; D is unclear. V lost 2 bases, J lost 1 base, and 13 bases lay in between. The CDR3 totals 15 residues. From germline, CDR1 is SGHKS and CDR2 YYEKEE (reference sequence). The CDR3 nucleotides are TGTGCCAGCAGCTTAGGATGGCAGGAATCCTACGAGCAGTACTTC. Translated: CASSLGWQESYEQYF.

The chain employs TRBV6-5 and TRBJ1-6, with a weak D call TRBD1 (6 bases). This CDR3 region has 14 residues. Germline V gene sequence: CDR1 MNHEY, CDR2 SVGAGI. V gave up 7 bases and J gave up 2 bases, with 9 bases separating them. As DNA, the CDR3 is TGTGCCAGCAAACAGGGACCCTATAATTCACCCCTCCACTTT. This encodes CASKQGPYNSPLHF.

The V gene is TRBV7-2, the J gene TRBJ2-4, with 12 positions matching TRBD2. Germline CDR1 reads SGHTA; CDR2 reads FQGNSA. The J segment lost 1 base and the V segment lost 5 bases, leaving 12 bases of the junction unmatched. CDR3 size: 19 residues. The CDR3: CASSPPSGGASKAKNIQYF. The CDR3 DNA follows: TGTGCCAGCAGCCCGCCTAGCGGGGGGGCCTCTAAGGCCAAAAACATTCAGTACTTC.

V is TRBV5-1 and J is TRBJ2-3; D tentatively fits TRBD1 or TRBD2 (6 bases each). Trimming shortened V by 7 bases and J by 5 bases, and 17 bases separated the two germline ends. This CDR3 contains 14 residues. Germline assignment: CDR1 SGHRS and CDR2 YFSETQ. The DNA of the CDR3 is TGCGCCAGCCAGGAGGGGGGCCAGGGAGATACGCAGTATTTT. It specifies CASQEGGQGDTQYF.

This chain joins TRBV11-2 and TRBJ2-3, with D possibly being TRBD1 (6 bases). V lost 5 bases, J lost 0 bases, and 12 bases lay in between. The CDR3 consists of 15 residues. Germline V gene data show CDR1 as SGHAT and CDR2 as FQNNGV. The CDR3 DNA reads as TGTGCCAGCAGCAGATTGGGGGCTAGCACAGATACGCAGTATTTT. Residues: CASSRLGASTDTQYF.

The genes are TRBV19 and TRBJ2-7; 7 bases are shared with TRBD1. Per germline, CDR1 LNHDA and CDR2 SQIVND (reference sequence). Unmatched junction bases numbered 5, after V lost 4 bases and J lost 5 bases. The CDR3 runs 13 residues. The CDR3 DNA is TGTGCCAGTAGTACCGACAGGGATAACGAGCAGTACTTC. Its translation is CASSTDRDNEQYF.